This T cell receptor (beta chain) was identified in a study of OX40 agonist ivuxolimab in advanced cancers. Broader study findings: There was clonal expansion of CD4+ and CD8+ blood T cells by week 6 at 0.1 to 3.0 mg/kg. Expanded clones were, on average, more numerous among CD8+ T cells than CD4+.

Profiled with immunoSEQ multiplex PCR; TCRdb holds only in-frame clones, not every one. The data show approximately 39,000 clones, 88% seen once. Germline lookup yields CDR1 SGHRS and CDR2 YFSETQ. There are 17 residues in the CDR3. V gave up 4 bases and J gave up 4 bases; unmatched junction bases: 7. This clone was detected only a few times. Its antigen remains unidentified. The sequence was obtained from an adult with an advanced solid tumor such as melanoma, head and neck, liver or kidney cancer. Sequencing used CD4+ or CD8+ T cells sorted from blood, obtained in a trial of the OX40 agonist ivuxolimab. This chain connects TRBV5-1 to TRBJ2-1, with 14 bases matching TRBD2. The CDR3 bases are TGCGCCAGCAGCCCGGGACTAGCGGGAGTAACGTACAATGAGCAGTTCTTC. Protein sequence: CASSPGLAGVTYNEQFF. The full variable domain, rest sourced from reference TRBV5-1 and TRBJ2-1, is KAGVTQTPRYLIKTRGQQVTLSCSPISGHRSVSWYQQTPGQGLQFLFEYFSETQRNKGNFPGRFSGRQFSNSRSEMNVSTLELGDSALYLCASSPGLAGVTYNEQFFGPGTRLTVL.